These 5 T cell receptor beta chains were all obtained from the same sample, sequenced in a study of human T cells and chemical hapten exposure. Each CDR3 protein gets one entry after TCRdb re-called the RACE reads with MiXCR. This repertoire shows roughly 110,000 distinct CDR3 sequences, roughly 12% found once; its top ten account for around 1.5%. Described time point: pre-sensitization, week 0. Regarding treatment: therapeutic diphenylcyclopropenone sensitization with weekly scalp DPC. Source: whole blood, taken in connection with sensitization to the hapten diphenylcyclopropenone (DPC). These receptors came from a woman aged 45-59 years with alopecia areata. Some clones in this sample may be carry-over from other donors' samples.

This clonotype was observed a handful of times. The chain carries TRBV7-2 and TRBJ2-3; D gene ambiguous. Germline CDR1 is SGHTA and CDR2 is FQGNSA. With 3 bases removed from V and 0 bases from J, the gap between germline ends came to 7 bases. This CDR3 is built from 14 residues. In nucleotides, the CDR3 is TGTGCCAGCAGCTTTAGGCAGAGCACAGATACGCAGTATTTT. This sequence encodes CASSFRQSTDTQYF.

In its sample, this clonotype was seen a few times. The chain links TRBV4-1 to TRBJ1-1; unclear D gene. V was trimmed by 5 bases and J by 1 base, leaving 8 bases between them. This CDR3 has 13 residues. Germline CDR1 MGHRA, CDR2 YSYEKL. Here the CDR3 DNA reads TGCGCCAGCAGCGATAGAGAGAACACTGAAGCTTTCTTT. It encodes CASSDRENTEAFF.

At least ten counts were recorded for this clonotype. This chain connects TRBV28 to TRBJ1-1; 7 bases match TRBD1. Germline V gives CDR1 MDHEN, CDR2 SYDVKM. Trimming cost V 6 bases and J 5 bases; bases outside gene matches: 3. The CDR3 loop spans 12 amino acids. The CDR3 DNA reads TGTGCCAGCAGGCAGGGGGGGACTGAAGCTTTCTTT. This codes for CASRQGGTEAFF.

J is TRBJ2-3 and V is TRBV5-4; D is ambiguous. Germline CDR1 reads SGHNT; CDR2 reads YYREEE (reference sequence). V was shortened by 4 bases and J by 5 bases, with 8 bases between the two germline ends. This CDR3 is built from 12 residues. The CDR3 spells CASSPARDTQYF. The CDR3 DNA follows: TGTGCCAGCAGCCCCGCGAGAGATACGCAGTATTTT.

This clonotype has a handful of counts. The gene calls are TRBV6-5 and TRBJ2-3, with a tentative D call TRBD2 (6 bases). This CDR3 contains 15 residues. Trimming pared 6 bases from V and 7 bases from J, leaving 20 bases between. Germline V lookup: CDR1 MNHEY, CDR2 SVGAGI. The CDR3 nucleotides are TGTGCCAGCAGCCCTACCCCTACCCGCGGGAATACGCAGTATTTT. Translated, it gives CASSPTPTRGNTQYF.